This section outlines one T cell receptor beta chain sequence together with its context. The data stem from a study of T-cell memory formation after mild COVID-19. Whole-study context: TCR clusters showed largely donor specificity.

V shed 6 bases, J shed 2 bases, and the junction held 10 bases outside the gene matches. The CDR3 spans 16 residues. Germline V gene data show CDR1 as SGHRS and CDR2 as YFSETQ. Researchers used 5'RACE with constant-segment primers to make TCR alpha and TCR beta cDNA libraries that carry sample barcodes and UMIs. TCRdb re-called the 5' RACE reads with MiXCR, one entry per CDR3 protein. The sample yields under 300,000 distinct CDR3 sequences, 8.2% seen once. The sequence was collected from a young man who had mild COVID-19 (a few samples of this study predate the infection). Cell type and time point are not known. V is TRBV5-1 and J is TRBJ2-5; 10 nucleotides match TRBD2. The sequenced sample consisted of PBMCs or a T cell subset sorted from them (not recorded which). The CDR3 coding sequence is TGCGCCAGCACCCCCGGGCTAGCGGGGGTTCAAGAGACCCAGTACTTC. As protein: CASTPGLAGVQETQYF.